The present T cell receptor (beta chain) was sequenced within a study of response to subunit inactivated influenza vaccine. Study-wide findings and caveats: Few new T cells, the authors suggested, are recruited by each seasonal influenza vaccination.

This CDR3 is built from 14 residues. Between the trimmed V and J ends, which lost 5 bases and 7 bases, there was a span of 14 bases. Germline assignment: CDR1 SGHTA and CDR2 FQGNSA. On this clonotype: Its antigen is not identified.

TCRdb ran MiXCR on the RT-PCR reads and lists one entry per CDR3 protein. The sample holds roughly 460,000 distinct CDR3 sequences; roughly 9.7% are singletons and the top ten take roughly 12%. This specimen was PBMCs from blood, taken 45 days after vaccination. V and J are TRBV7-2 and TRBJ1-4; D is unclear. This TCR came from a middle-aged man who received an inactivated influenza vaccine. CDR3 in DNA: TGTGCCAGCAGCCCTATGGAGCCTAGTGAAAAACTGTTTTTT. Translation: CASSPMEPSEKLFF.